This passage covers 8 T cell receptor beta chains from one sample sequenced in a study of blood T cell repertoires in COVID-19. Generated by immunoSEQ multiplex PCR, the TCRdb table keeps only in-frame clones and is missing some. Of a few hundred thousand clones listed, around nine tenths are singletons. The material sequenced was peripheral blood. The receptors stem from a woman aged 18 to 35 who had recovered from COVID-19.

The J gene is TRBJ2-7, the V gene TRBV11-3; 9 positions agree with TRBD1. The CDR3 extends over 13 amino acids. The V segment lost 5 bases and the J segment 9 bases; nucleotides outside the gene matches: 8. Germline CDR1 and CDR2: SGHNT and YENEEA. The CDR3 DNA sequence: TGTGCCAGCAGCCTAAGGGGACAGGGAAGGCAGTACTTC. It is translated as CASSLRGQGRQYF.

V and J are TRBV7-2 and TRBJ2-3; 8 nucleotides line up with TRBD2. Looked up from germline, CDR1 is SGHTA and CDR2 is FQGNSA. Unmatched junction bases numbered 10, after V lost 0 bases and J lost 5 bases. The CDR3 totals 17 residues. CDR3 amino acids: CASSLAPNGRVGDTQYF. CDR3 DNA: TGTGCCAGCAGCTTAGCGCCGAACGGGAGGGTGGGAGATACGCAGTATTTT.

V usage is TRBV7-2 and J usage is TRBJ1-5; 8 nucleotides match TRBD1. CDR1 SGHTA and CDR2 FQGNSA come from the germline V gene. J was trimmed by 5 bases and V by 4 bases; bases with no gene match: 7. This CDR3 region has 15 residues. The CDR3 bases are TGTGCCAGCAGCTCCCGACAGGGGATGGATCAGCCCCAGCATTTT. Protein product: CASSSRQGMDQPQHF.

This clone came up many times. The chain recombines TRBV9 with TRBJ2-2, with D unclear. Germline loops: CDR1 SGDLS, CDR2 YYNGEE. With 0 bases removed from V and 1 base from J, the gap between germline ends came to 7 bases. This CDR3 region has 15 residues. The CDR3 region is CASSVEPGNTGELFF. The CDR3 nucleotides read TGTGCCAGCAGCGTAGAGCCAGGGAACACCGGGGAGCTGTTTTTT.

This sequence joins TRBV9 and TRBJ2-5, with 14 bases aligning to TRBD2. With V trimmed by 4 bases and J by 1 base, 6 bases remained unmatched. This CDR3 has 17 residues. Germline V gene lookup returns CDR1 SGDLS and CDR2 YYNGEE. The CDR3 DNA reads TGTGCCAGCAGCACAGGGACTAGCGGGAGAGGCCAAGAGACCCAGTACTTC. Translating it yields CASSTGTSGRGQETQYF. Full variable domain (rest looked up from reference TRBV9 and TRBJ2-5): DSGVTQTPKHLITATGQRVTLRCSPRSGDLSVYWYQQSLDQGLQFLIQYYNGEERAKGNILERFSAQQFPDLHSELNLSSLELGDSALYFCASSTGTSGRGQETQYFGPGTRLLVL.

The gene calls are TRBV19 and TRBJ2-4, with TRBD2 matching over 15 bases. Per the germline V gene, CDR1 is LNHDA and CDR2 is SQIVND (reference sequence). The CDR3 contains 17 residues. Losses at the gene ends were 5 bases for V and 7 bases for J; bases not matched to a gene: 9. CDR3 sequence reads: CASSRGLAGGGGNIQYF. CDR3 DNA sequence: TGTGCCAGTAGTCGGGGACTAGCGGGAGGAGGTGGGAACATTCAGTACTTC.

CDR3 amino acids: CASSLLGGTANQPQHF. The CDR3 region has the DNA TGTGCCAGCAGTTTACTAGGAGGGACAGCAAATCAGCCCCAGCATTTT. The chain carries TRBV27 and TRBJ1-5; 7 bases align to TRBD1. There are 16 residues in the CDR3. Germline CDR1 is MNHEY and CDR2 is SMNVEV (reference sequence). V shed 2 bases and J 4 bases; nucleotides not matched to a gene: 8.

The chain employs TRBV18 and TRBJ1-4; D unclear. The V gene's germline CDR1 is KGHSH and CDR2 LQKENI. This CDR3 spans 14 amino acids. The V end lost 8 bases, the J end lost 2 bases, and 12 bases lay between the germline ends. This chain's CDR3 is CASQETDTNEKLFF. CDR3 nucleotides: TGTGCCAGCCAGGAAACAGATACTAATGAAAAACTGTTTTTT. The complete variable domain, with remaining parts taken from reference TRBV18 and TRBJ1-4, reads NAGVMQNPRHLVRRRGQEARLRCSPMKGHSHVYWYRQLPEEGLKFMVYLQKENIIDESGMPKERFSAEFPKEGPSILRIQQVVRGDSAAYFCASQETDTNEKLFFGSGTQLSVL.